The next 18 T cell receptor beta chains were all read from a single sample in a study of T-cell memory formation after mild COVID-19. A single record per CDR3 protein comes from TCRdb applying MiXCR to the 5' RACE reads. The sample includes about half a million distinct CDR3 sequences, around a sixth of them seen just once. The specimen was PBMCs or a T cell subset sorted from them (not recorded which). Receptors originate from an adult woman who had mild COVID-19 (a few samples of this study predate the infection). Cell type and time point are not known.

In this sample, this clonotype turned up a few times. The chain combines TRBV9 with TRBJ2-3; D is unresolved. With 0 bases removed from V and 4 bases from J, the gap between germline ends came to 9 bases. This CDR3 has 14 residues. The V gene's germline CDR1 is SGDLS and CDR2 YYNGEE. Here the CDR3 DNA reads TGTGCCAGCAGCGTAGCGGTACTATCAGATACGCAGTATTTT. Amino acid sequence: CASSVAVLSDTQYF.

The table lists this clonotype with a few counts. The genes are TRBV12-3 or TRBV12-4 and TRBJ2-2; no clear D. This CDR3 has 14 residues. The V gene lost 0 bases and the J gene lost 6 bases, with 8 bases spanning the gap. CDR3 sequence: CASSLAGKAGELFF. CDR3 in DNA: TGTGCCAGCAGTTTAGCGGGGAAGGCCGGGGAGCTGTTTTTT.

This clonotype came up a few times. The chain combines TRBV4-1 with TRBJ2-3; 11 bases line up with TRBD2. CDR1 and CDR2 from the germline V gene are MGHRA and YSYEKL. The CDR3 sequence is 15 residues long. V was clipped by 1 base and J by 7 bases; unmatched bases: 4. The CDR3 nucleotides read TGCGCCAGCAGCCAAGTTAGCGGGGGGGCGAATACGCAGTATTTT. It specifies CASSQVSGGANTQYF.

V is TRBV12-3 or TRBV12-4 and J is TRBJ2-2; TRBD1 or TRBD2 may be the D gene (5 bases each). The CDR3 covers 14 residues. Trimming pared 6 bases from V and 5 bases from J, leaving 13 bases between. CDR3 nucleotides: TGTGCCAGCAGCTCGGGACGTATTACCGGGGAGCTGTTTTTT. Its protein product is CASSSGRITGELFF.

This clonotype was recorded a few times. This chain links TRBV24-1 with TRBJ2-2, with D unresolved. Germline CDR1 and CDR2: KGHDR and SFDVKD. This CDR3 comprises 13 residues. V was pared by 0 bases and J by 4 bases, with 2 bases between. As DNA, the CDR3 is TGTGCCACCAGTGATTTGGTCACCGGGGAGCTGTTTTTT. Translating gives CATSDLVTGELFF.

This clonotype was detected only once. The chain recombines TRBV4-2 with TRBJ2-2; D ambiguous. V shed 6 bases and J shed 2 bases, with 10 bases lying between them. Germline V gives CDR1 LGHNA, CDR2 YNFKEQ. The CDR3 loop spans 14 amino acids. CDR3 region: CASRATPNTGELFF. DNA for the CDR3: TGTGCCAGCAGGGCAACTCCAAACACCGGGGAGCTGTTTTTT.

This clonotype was counted at least ten times. The J gene is TRBJ2-3, the V gene TRBV20-1, with D uncertain. CDR1 is DFQATT and CDR2 is SNEGSKA in the germline V gene (reference sequence). The CDR3 extends over 14 amino acids. Trimming cost V 0 bases and J 3 bases, with 10 bases left between them. CDR3 residues: CSARDRLGTDTQYF. The CDR3 nucleotides are TGCAGTGCTAGAGATCGCCTGGGGACAGATACGCAGTATTTT.

V and J are TRBV6-2 or TRBV6-3 and TRBJ2-7; D is possibly TRBD2 (6 bases). The V end was cut by 5 bases, the J end by 6 bases, with 17 bases between. CDR3 length: 14 amino acids. Germline-derived CDR1 and CDR2 are MNHEY and SVGEGT. This CDR3 reads CASSVAAISGEQYF. DNA for the CDR3: TGTGCCAGCAGTGTAGCGGCGATATCAGGCGAGCAGTACTTC.

This clonotype appeared a few times. The chain has TRBV11-2 and TRBJ2-5, with TRBD2 identical over 8 bases. The CDR3 length is 16 residues. V lost 2 bases and J lost 1; bases outside the gene matches: 6. Germline CDR1 is SGHAT and CDR2 is FQNNGV. In nucleotides, the CDR3 is TGTGCCAGCAGCTTAAGTTATAGCGGGGTCCAAGAGACCCAGTACTTC. It yields the protein CASSLSYSGVQETQYF.

This clonotype was recorded a few times. The chain combines TRBV18 with TRBJ1-2; D remains unclear. Per germline, CDR1 KGHSH and CDR2 LQKENI. The CDR3 has 13 residues. Between the trimmed V and J ends, which lost 2 bases and 5 bases, there was a span of 9 bases. The CDR3 loop is CASSPAGGYGYTF. The CDR3 bases are TGTGCCAGCTCACCAGCGGGAGGGTATGGCTACACCTTC.

A few counts support this clonotype. V gene TRBV14 combines with J gene TRBJ2-5; 11 bases match TRBD2. This CDR3 has 17 amino acids. Per germline, CDR1 SGHDN and CDR2 FVKESK. V was pared by 1 base and J by 5 bases, with 9 bases of the junction left unmatched. In DNA form, the CDR3 reads TGTGCCAGCAGCCAAGGGAGGACTAGCGGGTCTCGGGAGACCCAGTACTTC. Its protein product is CASSQGRTSGSRETQYF.

J is TRBJ2-5 and V is TRBV24-1; D is possibly TRBD1 (5 bases). CDR3 size: 14 residues. CDR1 is KGHDR, CDR2 SFDVKD, per germline. V lost 1 base, J lost 3 bases, and 8 bases lay in between. The CDR3: CATSDFRAEETQYF. The CDR3 region has the DNA TGTGCCACCAGTGATTTCAGGGCAGAAGAGACCCAGTACTTC.

This chain uses TRBV12-3 or TRBV12-4 with TRBJ2-1, with 7 nucleotides matching TRBD2. Unmatched junction bases numbered 5, after V lost 6 bases and J lost 6 bases. This CDR3 is 13 amino acids long. The CDR3 spells CASRRGSSNEQFF. CDR3 coding DNA: TGTGCCAGCAGGCGGGGGTCATCCAATGAGCAGTTCTTC.

The V gene is TRBV6-2 or TRBV6-3, the J gene TRBJ2-5; 11 nucleotides align to TRBD2. V dropped 5 bases and J dropped 0; count of bases not matched to a gene: 5. CDR1 and CDR2 from the germline V gene are MNHEY and SVGEGT. This CDR3 has 16 residues. CDR3 amino acids: CASSPWGLADQETQYF. CDR3 DNA sequence: TGTGCCAGCAGTCCATGGGGACTAGCGGACCAAGAGACCCAGTACTTC.

This clonotype was counted at least ten times. The chain combines TRBV9 with TRBJ2-5; D remains ambiguous. Germline V gives CDR1 SGDLS, CDR2 YYNGEE. The length of the CDR3 is 13 residues. V was shortened by 0 bases and J by 4 bases, with 7 bases between the two germline ends. CDR3 sequence: CASSVAVGETQYF. CDR3 DNA sequence: TGTGCCAGCAGCGTAGCTGTGGGAGAGACCCAGTACTTC. The full variable domain, in which reference TRBV9 and TRBJ2-5 provide the parts outside the CDR3, is DSGVTQTPKHLITATGQRVTLRCSPRSGDLSVYWYQQSLDQGLQFLIQYYNGEERAKGNILERFSAQQFPDLHSELNLSSLELGDSALYFCASSVAVGETQYFGPGTRLLVL.

This chain uses TRBV4-1 with TRBJ2-7; D tentatively reads TRBD1 or TRBD2 (5 bases each). The V and J ends lost 0 bases and 4 bases respectively, with 22 bases between them. CDR1 MGHRA and CDR2 YSYEKL come from the germline V gene. There are 18 residues in the CDR3. The CDR3 DNA sequence: TGCGCCAGCAGCCAAGAGCCCCCGGCAGGTGGGGGAATGTACGAGCAGTACTTC. It is translated as CASSQEPPAGGGMYEQYF.

In its sample, this clonotype was seen a few times. The chain couples TRBV9 to TRBJ2-3; D is unclear. CDR3 length equals 14 residues. Germline V CDR1 and CDR2: SGDLS, YYNGEE. V lost 0 bases and J lost 2, with 7 bases in between. This CDR3 reads CASSVVGVTDTQYF. Written as DNA, the CDR3 is TGTGCCAGCAGCGTAGTTGGGGTCACAGATACGCAGTATTTT.

Only a few counts were recorded for this clonotype. The chain is built from TRBV6-2 or TRBV6-3 and TRBJ2-7, with D perhaps matching TRBD1 (6 bases). The length of the CDR3 is 15 residues. Germline-derived CDR1 and CDR2 are MNHEY and SVGEGT. V was pared by 8 bases and J by 2 bases, with 19 bases between. The CDR3 protein is CASSYTRQVAYEQYF. The CDR3 DNA is TGTGCCAGCTCATACACCCGACAGGTCGCCTACGAGCAGTACTTC.